This passage covers 26 T cell receptor beta chains from one sample sequenced in a study of blood T cell repertoires in COVID-19. Assay: immunoSEQ multiplex PCR; the TCRdb copy retains only in-frame clones and omits some. The sample includes about 47,000 clones, around 83% seen only once; the top ten take about 7%. Input material: peripheral blood. These receptors all stem from a man aged 60-69 years with active COVID-19.

In DNA form, the CDR3 reads TGTGCCAGCAGCGTAAGTCTAGCGGGGAGCAATGAGCAGTTCTTC. It codes for CASSVSLAGSNEQFF. The chain employs TRBV9 and TRBJ2-1, with 9 bases identical to TRBD2. The CDR3 extends over 15 amino acids. Germline loops: CDR1 SGDLS, CDR2 YYNGEE. Trimming took 1 base from V and 6 from J; bases not matched to a gene: 5. The variable domain in full, completed from reference TRBV9 and TRBJ2-1, reads DSGVTQTPKHLITATGQRVTLRCSPRSGDLSVYWYQQSLDQGLQFLIQYYNGEERAKGNILERFSAQQFPDLHSELNLSSLELGDSALYFCASSVSLAGSNEQFFGPGTRLTVL.

V usage is TRBV12-3 or TRBV12-4 and J usage is TRBJ2-7; D possibly corresponds to TRBD1 (5 bases). This CDR3 has 13 residues. Trimming shortened V by 2 bases and J by 3 bases, and 8 bases separated the two germline ends. CDR3 in amino acids: CASSLTGHYEQYF. The CDR3 DNA reads as TGTGCCAGCAGTTTAACAGGACACTACGAGCAGTACTTC.

V is TRBV2 and J is TRBJ2-7, with TRBD2 matching 10 bases. CDR1 is SNHLY and CDR2 is FYNNEI in the germline V gene. The CDR3 is 15 amino acids. Unmatched junction bases numbered 11, after V lost 5 bases and J lost 7 bases. In nucleotides, the CDR3 is TGTGCCAGCAGTCAGGGGACTAGCGCCGTAGTTGAGCAGTACTTC. It encodes CASSQGTSAVVEQYF. Using reference TRBV2 and TRBJ2-7 for the parts outside the CDR3, the full variable domain is EPEVTQTPSHQVTQMGQEVILRCVPISNHLYFYWYRQILGQKVEFLVSFYNNEISEKSEIFDDQFSVERPDGSNFTLKIRSTKLEDSAMYFCASSQGTSAVVEQYFGPGTRLTVT.

This clone was observed a handful of times. J is TRBJ1-6 and V is TRBV7-9; 9 bases fit TRBD1. Germline V gene data show CDR1 as SEHNR and CDR2 as FQNEAQ (reference sequence). This CDR3 spans 16 amino acids. The ends lost 4 bases at V and 3 bases at J; junction bases unmatched: 4. CDR3 DNA sequence: TGTGCCAGCAGCTCTGGACAGGGGTTCTATAATTCACCCCTCCACTTT. Residues: CASSSGQGFYNSPLHF.

In its sample, this clone was seen once. The genes are TRBV7-2 and TRBJ2-1, with D maybe TRBD1 (6 bases). The CDR3 sequence is 14 residues long. V dropped 1 base and J dropped 5 bases, with 9 bases sitting between them. Germline V gene sequence: CDR1 SGHTA, CDR2 FQGNSA. The CDR3 DNA is TGTGCCAGCAGCTTAGGTCCAGGGGACAATGAGCAGTTCTTC. Protein: CASSLGPGDNEQFF.

The V call is TRBV7-2, the J call TRBJ2-5; TRBD2 matches at 8 bases. The germline V gene encodes CDR1 SGHTA and CDR2 FQGNSA. V was clipped by 8 bases and J by 2 bases; unmatched bases: 7. The CDR3 loop spans 14 amino acids. Here the CDR3 DNA reads TGTGCCAGCCCCCGGGGGGGGCGGCAAGAGACCCAGTACTTC. Translation gives CASPRGGRQETQYF.

A few counts support this clone. The chain uses TRBV28 and TRBJ1-1; no reliable D call. Between the trimmed V and J ends, which lost 3 bases and 5 bases, there was a span of 4 bases. Germline-derived CDR1 and CDR2 are MDHEN and SYDVKM. The CDR3 has 11 amino acids. The CDR3 DNA reads as TGTGCCAGCAGTTTCGGGACTGAAGCTTTCTTT. This translates into CASSFGTEAFF.

The rearrangement links TRBV7-2 to TRBJ2-1, with 8 bases aligning to TRBD2. CDR1 is SGHTA, CDR2 FQGNSA, per germline. The CDR3 is made up of 14 amino acids. With 4 bases clipped from V and 4 bases from J, the junction kept 3 bases outside the gene matches. The CDR3 DNA reads as TGTGCCAGCAGCTCCGGACTAGCTTACAATGAGCAGTTCTTC. Translated: CASSSGLAYNEQFF.

The rearrangement joins TRBV28 to TRBJ2-7; 10 nucleotides line up with TRBD2. V gave up 3 bases and J gave up 7 bases; unmatched junction bases: 6. The CDR3 runs to 14 residues. CDR1 is MDHEN, CDR2 SYDVKM, per germline. CDR3 residues: CASSLVLAGVEQYF. The CDR3 region has the DNA TGTGCCAGCAGTTTGGTCCTAGCGGGAGTTGAGCAGTACTTC.

The chain recombines TRBV21-1 with TRBJ1-4. TRBV21-1 is a pseudogene segment. The CDR3 is made up of 17 amino acids. The CDR3 DNA sequence: TGTGCCAGCAGACCAAGCAGGCTAGCGGGGCTCACTGAAAAACTGTTTTTT. Its protein is CASRPSRLAGLTEKLFF.

The CDR3: CASSPGQGAYEQYF. The CDR3 DNA is TGTGCCAGTAGCCCGGGACAGGGGGCCTACGAGCAGTACTTC. The chain is built from TRBV19 and TRBJ2-7; 11 bases fit TRBD1. The germline gives CDR1 LNHDA, CDR2 SQIVND (reference sequence). This CDR3 has 14 amino acids. After removal of 6 bases from V and 2 bases from J, the junction contained 3 bases not matched to a gene. The variable domain in full, with the rest retrieved from reference TRBV19 and TRBJ2-7, is DGGITQSPKYLFRKEGQNVTLSCEQNLNHDAMYWYRQDPGQGLRLIYYSQIVNDFQKGDIAEGYSVSREKKESFPLTVTSAQKNPTAFYLCASSPGQGAYEQYFGPGTRLTVT.

V gene TRBV30 combines with J gene TRBJ2-7; 10 bases map to TRBD2. The germline V gene encodes CDR1 GTSNPN and CDR2 SVGIG (reference sequence). The CDR3 contains 14 residues. V lost 7 bases to trimming and J lost 0 bases; unmatched junction nucleotides: 6. CDR3 in amino acids: CAFSSGGLSYEQYF. CDR3 bases: TGTGCCTTCTCTAGCGGGGGCCTCTCCTACGAGCAGTACTTC. Full variable domain (outside the CDR3, taken from reference TRBV30 and TRBJ2-7): SQTIHQWPATLVQPVGSPLSLECTVEGTSNPNLYWYRQAAGRGLQLLFYSVGIGQISSEVPQNLSASRPQDRQFILSSKKLLLSDSGFYLCAFSSGGLSYEQYFGPGTRLTVT.

Only a few counts were recorded for this clone. This sequence joins TRBV19 and TRBJ1-2; perhaps TRBD1 as D (6 bases). V gave up 3 bases and J gave up 14 bases, with 16 bases separating them. The CDR3 contains 12 residues. Germline CDR1 LNHDA, CDR2 SQIVND (reference sequence). CDR3 DNA sequence: TGTGCCAGTAGTATCCTCGCGGGGGCGAAAACCTTC. It yields the protein CASSILAGAKTF.

CDR3 coding DNA: TGTGCCAGCAGCTTCCAGGGGACCATGAACACTGAAGCTTTCTTT. It specifies CASSFQGTMNTEAFF. The J gene is TRBJ1-1, the V gene TRBV7-2, with D tentatively TRBD1 (6 bases). With 3 bases removed from V and 0 bases from J, the gap between germline ends came to 11 bases. The CDR3 spans 15 residues. Germline CDR1 is SGHTA and CDR2 is FQGNSA.

The V gene is TRBV7-8, the J gene TRBJ1-2, with 7 positions matching TRBD1. The V segment lost 5 bases and the J segment 4 bases; nucleotides outside the gene matches: 4. CDR1 and CDR2 from the germline V gene are SGHVS and FQNEAQ. The CDR3 consists of 13 residues. The DNA for the CDR3 is TGTGCCAGCAGCGCCGACAGGGTCTATGGCTACACCTTC. Translating gives CASSADRVYGYTF.

The V call is TRBV18, the J call TRBJ2-7; TRBD1 agrees at 7 bases. This CDR3 is built from 14 residues. J was trimmed by 3 bases and V by 3 bases; bases with no gene match: 5. Germline V gene lookup returns CDR1 KGHSH and CDR2 LQKENI. CDR3 sequence reads: CASSPSRDSYEQYF. The CDR3 nucleotides are TGTGCCAGCTCACCGAGCCGGGACAGCTACGAGCAGTACTTC. Full variable domain (missing parts from reference TRBV18 and TRBJ2-7): NAGVMQNPRHLVRRRGQEARLRCSPMKGHSHVYWYRQLPEEGLKFMVYLQKENIIDESGMPKERFSAEFPKEGPSILRIQQVVRGDSAAYFCASSPSRDSYEQYFGPGTRLTVT.

The chain employs TRBV28 and TRBJ2-2, with D perhaps TRBD2 (5 bases). Germline V gives CDR1 MDHEN, CDR2 SYDVKM. The ends were cut back, 6 bases at V and 7 bases at J, with 21 bases in the middle. This CDR3 contains 16 residues. DNA for the CDR3: TGTGCCAGCAGAGACGGCCAAAGGAGGAATGGCGGGGAGCTGTTTTTT. It translates to CASRDGQRRNGGELFF.

This chain connects TRBV29-1 to TRBJ1-4; 11 bases are shared with TRBD1. With V trimmed by 6 bases and J by 7 bases, 4 bases remained unmatched. The V gene's germline CDR1 is SQVTM and CDR2 ANQGSEA. This CDR3 has 13 amino acids. The CDR3 sequence: CSVGTGGAEKLFF. CDR3 nucleotides: TGCAGCGTCGGGACAGGGGGAGCTGAAAAACTGTTTTTT. The whole variable domain, remainder taken from reference TRBV29-1 and TRBJ1-4, is SAVISQKPSRDICQRGTSLTIQCQVDSQVTMMFWYRQQPGQSLTLIATANQGSEATYESGFVIDKFPISRPNLTFSTLTVSNMSPEDSSIYLCSVGTGGAEKLFFGSGTQLSVL.

The rearrangement uses TRBV6-2 or TRBV6-3 and TRBJ2-1; no firm D call. V shed 1 base and J shed 0 bases, with 4 bases lying between them. This CDR3 region has 14 residues. Germline lookup yields CDR1 MNHEY and CDR2 SVGEGT. The CDR3 DNA sequence: TGTGCCAGCAGTTACTACAGCTCCTACAATGAGCAGTTCTTC. The encoded protein is CASSYYSSYNEQFF.

The rearrangement uses TRBV7-6 and TRBJ1-1; 10 bases match TRBD1. The CDR3 has 14 amino acids. After removal of 7 bases from V and 1 base from J, the junction contained 3 bases not matched to a gene. CDR1 and CDR2 from the germline V gene are SGHVS and FNYEAQ. The CDR3 reads CASTRDRGNTEAFF. CDR3 nucleotide sequence: TGTGCCAGCACCAGGGACAGGGGGAACACTGAAGCTTTCTTT.

The J gene is TRBJ2-2, the V gene TRBV4-2, with a possible D match to TRBD2 (7 bases). The germline CDR1 and CDR2 sequences are LGHNA and YNFKEQ. V lost 3 bases to trimming and J lost 3 bases, with 11 bases between them. The CDR3 is 15 residues long. The CDR3 sequence: CASSQRGGDTGELFF. The DNA for the CDR3 is TGTGCCAGCAGCCAGAGGGGGGGGGACACCGGGGAGCTGTTTTTT.

The chain uses TRBV6-5 and TRBJ2-1, with TRBD1 as a possible D gene (7 bases). The germline V and J ends were trimmed by 10 bases and 4 bases, with 17 bases remaining between them. The CDR3 extends over 14 amino acids. Germline assignment: CDR1 MNHEY and CDR2 SVGAGI. The CDR3 reads CATPGGFAYNEQFF. The CDR3 DNA reads as TGTGCCACCCCAGGGGGGTTCGCATACAATGAGCAGTTCTTC.

The CDR3 is CATERTGDSQPQHF. DNA for the CDR3: TGTGCCACCGAACGGACAGGGGACAGTCAGCCCCAGCATTTT. V gene TRBV6-5 combines with J gene TRBJ1-5, with 9 positions matching TRBD1. The CDR3 has 14 amino acids. CDR1 and CDR2 (germline): MNHEY, SVGAGI. V was clipped by 10 bases and J by 6 bases; unmatched bases: 10.

V and J are TRBV9 and TRBJ2-3, with 11 bases that match TRBD2. This CDR3 contains 17 residues. The junction had 8 bases not matched to a gene; V was cut back by 3 bases and J by 2 bases. Germline CDR1 reads SGDLS; CDR2 reads YYNGEE. CDR3 amino acids: CASSAASGGRNTDTQYF. The DNA of the CDR3 is TGTGCCAGCAGCGCTGCTAGCGGGGGGCGTAACACAGATACGCAGTATTTT.

This chain links TRBV7-2 with TRBJ2-5, with 13 bases fitting TRBD2. In germline, CDR1 is SGHTA, CDR2 FQGNSA. The V segment lost 3 bases and the J segment 3 bases; nucleotides outside the gene matches: 10. The length of the CDR3 is 18 residues. The chain's CDR3 is CASSFLTSGRPGKETQYF. The CDR3 DNA follows: TGTGCCAGCAGCTTCCTGACTAGCGGGAGGCCGGGAAAAGAGACCCAGTACTTC.

V gene TRBV18 combines with J gene TRBJ2-5; the D gene is possibly TRBD1 (6 bases). Germline V gene sequence: CDR1 KGHSH, CDR2 LQKENI. The CDR3 is made up of 13 amino acids. V lost 6 bases and J lost 0, with 8 bases in between. CDR3 residues: CASSDSYQETQYF. The DNA of the CDR3 is TGTGCCAGCTCGGACAGCTACCAAGAGACCCAGTACTTC. Full variable domain (rest looked up from reference TRBV18 and TRBJ2-5): NAGVMQNPRHLVRRRGQEARLRCSPMKGHSHVYWYRQLPEEGLKFMVYLQKENIIDESGMPKERFSAEFPKEGPSILRIQQVVRGDSAAYFCASSDSYQETQYFGPGTRLLVL.